This is a list of T cell receptor beta chains from one sample in a study of T-cell reconstitution after alpha-beta-depleted transplantation in children. One entry per CDR3 protein, called by TCRdb with MiXCR from the PCR reads. This sample has about a million distinct CDR3 sequences, with about 30% found just once. The specimen comprised PBMCs, mostly from graft donor cells, sampled 360 days after TCRalphabeta/CD19-depleted stem cell transplant. The receptors derive from a boy in the first two years of life who had a stem cell transplant for SCID, so the T cells may come from the graft donor. The conserved cysteine and the conserved F or W are not part of the CDR3 here. Each record gives: V gene, clone size, J gene, CDR3 protein. Size values are once, few and many counts, or a class for expanded clones, and some rows have none.

>TRBV4-3|.|TRBJ1-4
ASSQDLFWGGDEKLF
>TRBV29-1|.|TRBJ2-5
SVEVDRVGEETQY
>TRBV20-1|.|TRBJ1-2
SAHGGHGYT
>TRBV20-1|.|TRBJ1-1
SARGVRMNTEAF
>TRBV7-9|.|TRBJ2-3
ASRQGQARGDTQY
>TRBV15|.|TRBJ2-3
ATSRSLGSVTDTQY
>TRBV7-2|few|TRBJ2-7
ASSLRDPYEQY
>TRBV4-3|.|TRBJ2-5
ASSLHGTGEETQY
>TRBV20-1|.|TRBJ2-3
SALDRGGTDTQY
>TRBV14|.|TRBJ2-5
ASSHSPTVQETQY
>TRBV4-3|many|TRBJ2-5
ASSQTYQETQY
>TRBV18|few|TRBJ2-5
ASSTRFRRGETQY
>TRBV7-6|.|TRBJ1-4
ASSLKQGVFNEKLF